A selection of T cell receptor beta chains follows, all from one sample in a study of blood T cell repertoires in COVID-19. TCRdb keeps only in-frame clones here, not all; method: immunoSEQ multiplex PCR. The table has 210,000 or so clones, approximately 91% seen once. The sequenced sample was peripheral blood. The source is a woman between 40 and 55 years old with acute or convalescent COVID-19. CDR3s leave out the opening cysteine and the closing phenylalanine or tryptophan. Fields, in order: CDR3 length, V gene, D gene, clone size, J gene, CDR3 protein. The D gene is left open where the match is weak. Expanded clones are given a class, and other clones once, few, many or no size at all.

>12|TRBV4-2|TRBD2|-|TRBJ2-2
ASSQGLASGELF
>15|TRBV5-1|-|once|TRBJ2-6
ASSGTGYSSGANVLT
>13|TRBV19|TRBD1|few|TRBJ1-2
ATSRLGQGSYGYT
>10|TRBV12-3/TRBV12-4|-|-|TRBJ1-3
ASSLALGTKY
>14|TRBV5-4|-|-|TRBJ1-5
ASSLGPGMSNQPQH
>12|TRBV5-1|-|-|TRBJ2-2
ASSGRGNAGELF
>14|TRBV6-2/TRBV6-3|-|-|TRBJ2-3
ASSYRWASGTDTQY
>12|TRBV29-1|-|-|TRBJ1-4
SATADLSGEKLF
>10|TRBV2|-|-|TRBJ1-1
ASTTGGTEAF
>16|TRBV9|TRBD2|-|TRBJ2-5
ASSPTGASGGAGETQY
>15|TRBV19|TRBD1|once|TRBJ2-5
ASSIPWTGGAPETQY
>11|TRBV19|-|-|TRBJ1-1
ASIPTGNTEAF
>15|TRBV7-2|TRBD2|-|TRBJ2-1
ASSPRSGGRSYNEQF
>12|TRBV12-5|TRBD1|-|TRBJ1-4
ASARTGSNEKLF
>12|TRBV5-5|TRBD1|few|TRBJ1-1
ASSPGVQGAEAF
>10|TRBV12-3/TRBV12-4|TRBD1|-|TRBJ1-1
ASNLDRGLAF
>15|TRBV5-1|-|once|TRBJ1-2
ASSSIPGQGRDPGYT
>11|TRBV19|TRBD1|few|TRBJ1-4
ASSRTGDEKLF
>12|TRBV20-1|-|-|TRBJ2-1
SASPRGSYNEQF
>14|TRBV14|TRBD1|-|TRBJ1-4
ASSQDRTGTNEKLF
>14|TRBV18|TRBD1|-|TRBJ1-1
ASSLTGVLQNTEAF
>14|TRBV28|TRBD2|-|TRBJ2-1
ASTDVRTRGYNEQF
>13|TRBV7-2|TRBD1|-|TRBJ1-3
ASSPYRGSGNTIY
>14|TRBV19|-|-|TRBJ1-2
ASSIGWQGISYGYT
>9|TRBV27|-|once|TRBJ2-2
ASSLTGELF
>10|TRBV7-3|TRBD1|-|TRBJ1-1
ASSSPTGSPF
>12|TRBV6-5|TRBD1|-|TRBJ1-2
ASSSEQGLGGYT
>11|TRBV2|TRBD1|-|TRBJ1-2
ASTPTGGYGYT
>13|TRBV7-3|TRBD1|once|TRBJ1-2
ASSLQAGGTYGYT
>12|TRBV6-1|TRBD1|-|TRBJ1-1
ASSENRGFGEAF
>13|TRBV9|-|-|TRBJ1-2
ASTTGGGWNYGYT
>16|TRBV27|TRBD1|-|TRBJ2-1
ASSPPFVGQGVIHEQF
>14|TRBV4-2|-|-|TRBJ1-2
ASSQEALTGNYGYT
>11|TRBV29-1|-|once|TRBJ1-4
SVGGGSNEKLF
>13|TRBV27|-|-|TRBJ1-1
ASSEQGALNTEAF
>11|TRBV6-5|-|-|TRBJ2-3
ASRFVGPDTQY
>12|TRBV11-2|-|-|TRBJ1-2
ASSRDISADGYT
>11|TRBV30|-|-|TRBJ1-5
AWSVSGRQPQH
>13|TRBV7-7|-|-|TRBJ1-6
ASSSGGFSNSPLH
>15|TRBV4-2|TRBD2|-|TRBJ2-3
ASSRWTSGASTDTQY
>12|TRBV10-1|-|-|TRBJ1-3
ASSPQISGNTIY
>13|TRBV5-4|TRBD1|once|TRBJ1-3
ASSLGQASGNTIY
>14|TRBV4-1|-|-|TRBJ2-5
ASSQDGGSYQETQY
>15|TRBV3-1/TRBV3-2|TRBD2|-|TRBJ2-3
ASSQGLLTRGADTQY
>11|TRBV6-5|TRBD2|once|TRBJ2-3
ASRSIAGITQY
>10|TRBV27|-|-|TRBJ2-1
ASSPGTMEQF
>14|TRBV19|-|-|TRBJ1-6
ASSTGDAGRNSPLH
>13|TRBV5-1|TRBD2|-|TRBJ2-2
ASKAGVANTGELF
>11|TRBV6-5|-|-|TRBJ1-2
ASSIGRGYGYT
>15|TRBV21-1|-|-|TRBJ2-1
ASSSSGTSGGWNEQF
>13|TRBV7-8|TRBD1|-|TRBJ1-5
ASSLGTGGIVAQH
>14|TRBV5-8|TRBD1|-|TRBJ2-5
ASSLSPGQTQETQY
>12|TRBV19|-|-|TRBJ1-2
ASTGFQGNYGYT
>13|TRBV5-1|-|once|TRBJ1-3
ASSLGQNSGNTIY
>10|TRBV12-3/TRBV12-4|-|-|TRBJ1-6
ASSSQGSPLH
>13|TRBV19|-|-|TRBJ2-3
ASSQGTLYTDTQY
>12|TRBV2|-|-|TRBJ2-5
ASSHSGLQETQY
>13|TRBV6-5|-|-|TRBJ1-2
ASSYQAWGGYGYT